This T cell receptor (beta chain) was identified during a study of blood T cell repertoires in COVID-19 (TCRdb year 2020). Broadly, across the study: Samples from collaborators originated in the United States, Italy and Spain and spanned both the acute and convalescent phases of COVID-19. Deeply sampled blood TCRbeta repertoires from subjects exposed to, actively infected with, or recovered from COVID-19 were included in the dataset. HLA class I and class II types, where available, came from metadata supplied by the sample provider rather than from assay-based typing. The sample metadata nearly always contained a de-identified subject ID, COVID-19 status, age in years and sex. The prospective study material was composed of cDNA or gDNA derived from T cells, B-cell-depleted T cells, or PBMCs. The samples were drawn from the first 160 participants of the ongoing ImmuneRACE study and from under 1,500 subjects provided by 6 global collaborators. The repertoires were made available in a free public database intended to serve as a resource for research on the immune response to SARS-CoV-2. Here is what the overall study found, with its caveats: How much clinical and demographic metadata was included differed by source and by participant, and the metadata was provided uncurated.

TCRbeta CDR3 regions were amplified from genomic DNA by means of the immunoSEQ Assay, a bias-controlled multiplex PCR. In the paper's pipeline: Nucleated cell counts per sample were estimated from amplification of reference gene primers within the assay. To quantify the absolute abundance of each unique TCRbeta CDR3 rearrangement, sequence reads were collapsed and filtered. For each sample, productive Simpson clonality was calculated as the square root of Simpson's diversity index across productive rearrangements. In its TCRdb copy, this immuneACCESS table keeps in-frame sequences only and misses some clones. Where compared with another copy, unresolved V genes explain less than half of these, and the others have no known cause. The V and J calls and clone size are taken from that table; D and trimming were inferred from the DNA. A total of approximately 350,000 clones appear in this sample, roughly 90% of them only once. 1.2% of the sample lies in the top ten.

Whole blood was collected in K2EDTA tubes by collaborating institutions according to the institutions' own protocols. For TCRbeta analysis, collaborators shipped samples as frozen whole blood, isolated PBMCs, or DNA extracted from either of those sample types. The germline V gene (reference sequence) supplies CDR1 MNHNY and CDR2 SVGAGI. Trimming removed 1 base from V and 8 bases from J, leaving 11 bases between the germline ends. From its cysteine to its phenylalanine, the CDR3 spans 13 amino acids. Of all the DNA, just the CDR3 is kept, 39 bases in frame from base 1. Remarks on this clone: It has no known antigen specificity. Nothing much larger sits one base from this clone, and base qualities are not available.

Sequenced sample: peripheral blood. The V gene is TRBV6-6 and the J gene is TRBJ1-2, with a weak D call of TRBD1 (5 bases match). The origin of this receptor is a man aged 40-50 years with acute or convalescent COVID-19. The CDR3 region reads CASSYLGVGGYTF. The sequenced DNA: TGTGCCAGCAGTTACTTAGGGGTGGGCGGCTACACCTTC.